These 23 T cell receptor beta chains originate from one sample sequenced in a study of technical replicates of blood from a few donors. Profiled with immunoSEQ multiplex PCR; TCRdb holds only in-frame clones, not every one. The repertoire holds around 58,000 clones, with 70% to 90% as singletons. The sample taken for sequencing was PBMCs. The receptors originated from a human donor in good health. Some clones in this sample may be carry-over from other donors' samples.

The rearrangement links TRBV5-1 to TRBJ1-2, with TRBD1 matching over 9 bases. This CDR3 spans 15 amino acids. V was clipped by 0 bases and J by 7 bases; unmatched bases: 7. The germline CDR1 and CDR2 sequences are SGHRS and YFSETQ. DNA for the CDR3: TGCGCCAGCAGCTTGGCCACCGGGACAGGGTCTGGCTACACCTTC. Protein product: CASSLATGTGSGYTF.

The CDR3 region has the DNA TGTGCCATCACGTCAGGGGGGAATTCACCCCTCCACTTT. Encoded protein: CAITSGGNSPLHF. The chain has TRBV10-3 and TRBJ1-6; 7 bases align to TRBD1. With 7 bases clipped from V and 7 bases from J, the junction kept 4 bases outside the gene matches. Germline V gives CDR1 ENHRY, CDR2 SYGVKD. The CDR3 runs to 13 residues.

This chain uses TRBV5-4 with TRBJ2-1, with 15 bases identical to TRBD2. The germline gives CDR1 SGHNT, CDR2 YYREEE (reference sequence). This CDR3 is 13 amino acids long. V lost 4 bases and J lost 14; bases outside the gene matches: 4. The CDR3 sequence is CASSDGTSGRKFF. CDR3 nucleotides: TGTGCCAGCAGCGATGGGACTAGCGGGAGGAAGTTCTTC.

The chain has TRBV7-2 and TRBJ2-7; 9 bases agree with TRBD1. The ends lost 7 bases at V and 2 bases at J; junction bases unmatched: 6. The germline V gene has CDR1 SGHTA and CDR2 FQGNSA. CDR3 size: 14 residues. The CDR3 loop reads CASTPGQGTYEQYF. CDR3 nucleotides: TGTGCCAGCACACCGGGACAGGGAACCTACGAGCAGTACTTC.

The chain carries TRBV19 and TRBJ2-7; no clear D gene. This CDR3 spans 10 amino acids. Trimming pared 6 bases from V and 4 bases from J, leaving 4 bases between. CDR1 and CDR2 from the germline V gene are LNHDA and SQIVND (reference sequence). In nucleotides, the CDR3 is TGTGCCAGTAGGTCATACGAGCAGTACTTC. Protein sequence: CASRSYEQYF.

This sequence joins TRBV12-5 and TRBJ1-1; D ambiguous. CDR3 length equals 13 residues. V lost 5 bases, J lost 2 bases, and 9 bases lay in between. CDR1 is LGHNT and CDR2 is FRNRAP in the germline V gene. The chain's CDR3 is CASGLHTNTEAFF. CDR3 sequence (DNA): TGTGCTAGTGGTCTCCATACTAACACTGAAGCTTTCTTT. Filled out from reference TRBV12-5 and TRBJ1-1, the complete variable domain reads DARVTQTPRHKVTEMGQEVTMRCQPILGHNTVFWYRQTMMQGLELLAYFRNRAPLDDSGMPKDRFSAEMPDATLATLKIQPSEPRDSAVYFCASGLHTNTEAFFGQGTRLTVV.

The CDR3 nucleotides are TGTGCCAGCAGCTCCCTGGGGACAGGGGAGCACGAGCAGTACTTC. It specifies CASSSLGTGEHEQYF. V is TRBV5-4 and J is TRBJ2-7, with 10 bases aligning to TRBD1. The V and J ends lost 3 bases and 5 bases, in that order; junction bases with no gene match: 8. The CDR3 length is 15 residues. Looked up from germline, CDR1 is SGHNT and CDR2 is YYREEE (reference sequence).

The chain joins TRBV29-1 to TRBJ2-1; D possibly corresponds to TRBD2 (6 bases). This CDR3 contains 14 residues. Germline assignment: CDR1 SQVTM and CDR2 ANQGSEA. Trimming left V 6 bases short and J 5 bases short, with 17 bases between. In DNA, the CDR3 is TGCAGCGTCCGGGGCTTGGGGGGTAACAATGAGCAGTTCTTC. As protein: CSVRGLGGNNEQFF.

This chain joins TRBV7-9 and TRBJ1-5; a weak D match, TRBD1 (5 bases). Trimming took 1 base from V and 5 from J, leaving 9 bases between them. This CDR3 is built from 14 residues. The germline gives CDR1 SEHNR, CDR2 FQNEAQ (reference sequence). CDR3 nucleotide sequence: TGTGCCAGCAGCTTAGGGGGGGTGCATCAGCCCCAGCATTTT. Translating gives CASSLGGVHQPQHF. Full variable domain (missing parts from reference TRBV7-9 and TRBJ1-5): DTGVSQNPRHKITKRGQNVTFRCDPISEHNRLYWYRQTLGQGPEFLTYFQNEAQLEKSRLLSDRFSAERPKGSFSTLEIQRTEQGDSAMYLCASSLGGVHQPQHFGDGTRLSIL.

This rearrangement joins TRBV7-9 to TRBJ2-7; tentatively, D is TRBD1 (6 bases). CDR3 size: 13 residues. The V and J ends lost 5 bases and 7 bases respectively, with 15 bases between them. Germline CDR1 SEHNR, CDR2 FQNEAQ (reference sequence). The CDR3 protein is CASSMIQGEEQYF. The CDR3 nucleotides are TGTGCCAGCAGCATGATACAGGGTGAAGAGCAGTACTTC.

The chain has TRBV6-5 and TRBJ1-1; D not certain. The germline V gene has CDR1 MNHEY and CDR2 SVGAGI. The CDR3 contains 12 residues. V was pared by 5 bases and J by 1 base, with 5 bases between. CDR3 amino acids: CASSRGNTEAFF. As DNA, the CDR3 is TGTGCCAGCAGTAGAGGGAACACTGAAGCTTTCTTT.

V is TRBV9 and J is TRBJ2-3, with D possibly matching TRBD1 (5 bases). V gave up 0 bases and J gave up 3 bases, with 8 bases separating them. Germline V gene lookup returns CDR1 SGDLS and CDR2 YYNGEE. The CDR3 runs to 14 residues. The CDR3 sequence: CASSVAGLTDTQYF. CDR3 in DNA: TGTGCCAGCAGCGTAGCAGGGTTGACAGATACGCAGTATTTT.

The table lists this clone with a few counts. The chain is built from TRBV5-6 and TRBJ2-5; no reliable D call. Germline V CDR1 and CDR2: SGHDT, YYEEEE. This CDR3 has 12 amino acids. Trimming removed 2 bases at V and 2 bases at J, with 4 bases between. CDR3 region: CASSFLQETQYF. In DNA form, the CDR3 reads TGTGCCAGCAGCTTCCTACAAGAGACCCAGTACTTC.

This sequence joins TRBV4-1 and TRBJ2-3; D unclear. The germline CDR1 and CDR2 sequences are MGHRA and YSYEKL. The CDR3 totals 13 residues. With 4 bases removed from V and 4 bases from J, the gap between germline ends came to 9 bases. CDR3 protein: CASSPVVADTQYF. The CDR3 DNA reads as TGCGCCAGCAGCCCAGTGGTCGCAGATACGCAGTATTTT.

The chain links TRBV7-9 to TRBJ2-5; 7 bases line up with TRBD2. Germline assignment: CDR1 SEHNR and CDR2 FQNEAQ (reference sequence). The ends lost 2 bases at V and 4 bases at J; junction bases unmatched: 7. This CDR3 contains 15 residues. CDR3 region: CASSLQRGFGETQYF. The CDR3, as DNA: TGTGCCAGCAGCTTACAGCGGGGCTTCGGAGAGACCCAGTACTTC.

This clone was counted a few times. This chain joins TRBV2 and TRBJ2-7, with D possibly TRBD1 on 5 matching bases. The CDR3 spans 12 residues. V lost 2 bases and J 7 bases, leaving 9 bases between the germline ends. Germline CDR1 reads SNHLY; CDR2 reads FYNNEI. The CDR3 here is CASSEQGREQYF. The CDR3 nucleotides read TGTGCCAGCAGTGAACAGGGTAGGGAGCAGTACTTC. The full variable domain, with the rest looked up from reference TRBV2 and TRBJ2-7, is EPEVTQTPSHQVTQMGQEVILRCVPISNHLYFYWYRQILGQKVEFLVSFYNNEISEKSEIFDDQFSVERPDGSNFTLKIRSTKLEDSAMYFCASSEQGREQYFGPGTRLTVT.

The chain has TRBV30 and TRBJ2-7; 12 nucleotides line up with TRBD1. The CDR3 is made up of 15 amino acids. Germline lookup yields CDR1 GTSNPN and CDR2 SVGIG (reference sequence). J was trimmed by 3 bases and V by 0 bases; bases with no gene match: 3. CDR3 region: CAWSVGQGALYEQYF. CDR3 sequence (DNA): TGTGCCTGGAGTGTGGGACAGGGGGCCCTCTACGAGCAGTACTTC.

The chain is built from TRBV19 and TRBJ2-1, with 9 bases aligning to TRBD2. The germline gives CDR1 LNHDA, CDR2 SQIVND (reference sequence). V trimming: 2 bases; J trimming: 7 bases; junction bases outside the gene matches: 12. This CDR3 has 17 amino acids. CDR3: CASSITTSRLAGNEQFF. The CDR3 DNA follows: TGTGCCAGTAGTATAACGACCTCCCGGCTAGCGGGGAATGAGCAGTTCTTC.

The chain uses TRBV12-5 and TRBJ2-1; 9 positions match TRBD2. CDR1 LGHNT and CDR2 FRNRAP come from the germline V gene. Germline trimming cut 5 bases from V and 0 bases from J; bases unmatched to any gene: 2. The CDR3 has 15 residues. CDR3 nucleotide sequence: TGTGCTAGTGGTCTTAGCGGGAGCTCCTACAATGAGCAGTTCTTC. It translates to CASGLSGSSYNEQFF. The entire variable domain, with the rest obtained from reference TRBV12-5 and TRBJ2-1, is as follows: DARVTQTPRHKVTEMGQEVTMRCQPILGHNTVFWYRQTMMQGLELLAYFRNRAPLDDSGMPKDRFSAEMPDATLATLKIQPSEPRDSAVYFCASGLSGSSYNEQFFGPGTRLTVL.

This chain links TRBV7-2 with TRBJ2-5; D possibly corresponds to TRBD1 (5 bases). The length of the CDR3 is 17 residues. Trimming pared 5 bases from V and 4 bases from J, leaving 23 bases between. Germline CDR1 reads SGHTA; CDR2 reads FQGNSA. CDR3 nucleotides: TGTGCCAGCAGCCAACCTTCGCTCGGACGAAGGGGAGAGACCCAGTACTTC. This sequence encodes CASSQPSLGRRGETQYF.

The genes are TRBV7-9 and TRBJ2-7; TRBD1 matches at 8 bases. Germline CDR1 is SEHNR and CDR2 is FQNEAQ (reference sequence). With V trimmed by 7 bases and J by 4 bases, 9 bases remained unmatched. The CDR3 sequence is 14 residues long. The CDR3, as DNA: TGTGCCAGCACCGCCTCGGACAGGGAATACGAGCAGTACTTC. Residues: CASTASDREYEQYF. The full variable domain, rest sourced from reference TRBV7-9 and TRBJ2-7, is DTGVSQNPRHKITKRGQNVTFRCDPISEHNRLYWYRQTLGQGPEFLTYFQNEAQLEKSRLLSDRFSAERPKGSFSTLEIQRTEQGDSAMYLCASTASDREYEQYFGPGTRLTVT.

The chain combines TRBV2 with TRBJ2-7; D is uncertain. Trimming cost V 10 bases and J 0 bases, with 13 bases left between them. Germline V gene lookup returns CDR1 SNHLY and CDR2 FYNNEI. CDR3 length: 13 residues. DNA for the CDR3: TGTGCCACCCAGACGAGGTTCTCCTACGAGCAGTACTTC. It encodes CATQTRFSYEQYF.

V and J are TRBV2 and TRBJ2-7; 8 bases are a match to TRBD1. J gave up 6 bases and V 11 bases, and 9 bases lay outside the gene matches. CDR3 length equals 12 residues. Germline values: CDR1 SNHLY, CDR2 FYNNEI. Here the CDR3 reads CASGQGLGEQYF. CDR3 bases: TGTGCCTCTGGACAGGGCTTGGGCGAGCAGTACTTC. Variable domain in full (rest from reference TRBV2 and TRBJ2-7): EPEVTQTPSHQVTQMGQEVILRCVPISNHLYFYWYRQILGQKVEFLVSFYNNEISEKSEIFDDQFSVERPDGSNFTLKIRSTKLEDSAMYFCASGQGLGEQYFGPGTRLTVT.